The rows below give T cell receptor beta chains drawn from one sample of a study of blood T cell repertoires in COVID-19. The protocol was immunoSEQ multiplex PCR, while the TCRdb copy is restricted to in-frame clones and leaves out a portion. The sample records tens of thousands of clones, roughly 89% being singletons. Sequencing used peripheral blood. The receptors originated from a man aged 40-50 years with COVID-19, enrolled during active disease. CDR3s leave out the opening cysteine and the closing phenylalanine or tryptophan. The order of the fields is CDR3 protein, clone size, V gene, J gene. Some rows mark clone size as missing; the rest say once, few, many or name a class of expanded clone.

CDR3aa: ASSREEGVGYT
abundance: NA
v_gene: TRBV6-4
j_gene: TRBJ1-2

CDR3aa: ASSIAVGTGSVEQF
abundance: NA
v_gene: TRBV19
j_gene: TRBJ2-1

CDR3aa: ASRIGGAEEKLF
abundance: NA
v_gene: TRBV6-6
j_gene: TRBJ1-4

CDR3aa: ATSEDRAEAF
abundance: once
v_gene: TRBV15
j_gene: TRBJ1-1

CDR3aa: ASSLPPGTIQY
abundance: NA
v_gene: TRBV12-3/TRBV12-4
j_gene: TRBJ2-4

CDR3aa: ASHRDRPNSPLH
abundance: few
v_gene: TRBV19
j_gene: TRBJ1-6

CDR3aa: AWSPSGWGGETQY
abundance: NA
v_gene: TRBV30
j_gene: TRBJ2-5

CDR3aa: ASKNGGMSDTQY
abundance: NA
v_gene: TRBV6-5
j_gene: TRBJ2-3

CDR3aa: ASSQELGGPTDTQY
abundance: NA
v_gene: TRBV3-1/TRBV3-2
j_gene: TRBJ2-3

CDR3aa: ASSEDRGAYEQY
abundance: NA
v_gene: TRBV5-1
j_gene: TRBJ2-7

CDR3aa: ATSRGTSGGPDTQY
abundance: NA
v_gene: TRBV15
j_gene: TRBJ2-3

CDR3aa: ASSQFGLAGGNSGANVLT
abundance: NA
v_gene: TRBV3-1/TRBV3-2
j_gene: TRBJ2-6

CDR3aa: ASSQDPDTEAF
abundance: NA
v_gene: TRBV4-1
j_gene: TRBJ1-1

CDR3aa: ASSPGRKETQY
abundance: few
v_gene: TRBV18
j_gene: TRBJ2-5

CDR3aa: ASSQSRLAAYNEQF
abundance: NA
v_gene: TRBV16
j_gene: TRBJ2-1

CDR3aa: ASSPPGQNYEQY
abundance: NA
v_gene: TRBV18
j_gene: TRBJ2-7

CDR3aa: ASSGGSYEQY
abundance: once
v_gene: TRBV19
j_gene: TRBJ2-7

CDR3aa: ASSPRLMAGELF
abundance: few
v_gene: TRBV7-9
j_gene: TRBJ2-2

CDR3aa: ASSLVENQETQY
abundance: once
v_gene: TRBV27
j_gene: TRBJ2-5

CDR3aa: ASSYSSGGLTGELF
abundance: medium-sized
v_gene: TRBV6-5
j_gene: TRBJ2-2

CDR3aa: ASSQGAGGNTIY
abundance: NA
v_gene: TRBV19
j_gene: TRBJ1-3

CDR3aa: ASSFGGLAGEGVEQF
abundance: NA
v_gene: TRBV28
j_gene: TRBJ2-1

CDR3aa: SVSPGEQGAFEQY
abundance: NA
v_gene: TRBV29-1
j_gene: TRBJ2-7

CDR3aa: AIDRGRETGELF
abundance: NA
v_gene: TRBV10-3
j_gene: TRBJ2-2

CDR3aa: ASSRGLTYEQY
abundance: once
v_gene: TRBV12-3/TRBV12-4
j_gene: TRBJ2-7

CDR3aa: ASSPRASGRNYNEQF
abundance: once
v_gene: TRBV7-9
j_gene: TRBJ2-1

CDR3aa: ASGALAETYSNQPQH
abundance: NA
v_gene: TRBV12-5
j_gene: TRBJ1-5

CDR3aa: ASSPTRGAGDETQY
abundance: NA
v_gene: TRBV13
j_gene: TRBJ2-5

CDR3aa: ASSQDPTSGTYNSPLH
abundance: NA
v_gene: TRBV3-1/TRBV3-2
j_gene: TRBJ1-6

CDR3aa: ASSFGPPGELF
abundance: NA
v_gene: TRBV5-4
j_gene: TRBJ2-2

CDR3aa: ASSETSGAGTGELF
abundance: NA
v_gene: TRBV7-8
j_gene: TRBJ2-2